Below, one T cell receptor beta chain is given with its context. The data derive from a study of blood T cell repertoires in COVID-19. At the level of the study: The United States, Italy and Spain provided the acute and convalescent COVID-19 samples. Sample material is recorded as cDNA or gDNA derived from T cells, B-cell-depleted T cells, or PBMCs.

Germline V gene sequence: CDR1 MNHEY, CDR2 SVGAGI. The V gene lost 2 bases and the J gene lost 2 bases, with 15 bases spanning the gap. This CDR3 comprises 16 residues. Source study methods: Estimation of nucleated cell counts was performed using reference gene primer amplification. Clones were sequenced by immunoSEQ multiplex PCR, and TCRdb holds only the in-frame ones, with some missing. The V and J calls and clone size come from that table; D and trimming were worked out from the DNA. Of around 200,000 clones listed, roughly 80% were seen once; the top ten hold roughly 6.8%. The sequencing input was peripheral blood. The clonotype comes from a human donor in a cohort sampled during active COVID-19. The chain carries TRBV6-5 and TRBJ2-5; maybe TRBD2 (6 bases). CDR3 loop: CASSYGLMEGQETQYF. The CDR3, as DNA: TGTGCCAGCAGTTACGGACTAATGGAGGGGCAAGAGACCCAGTACTTC.